This entry concerns a single T cell receptor beta chain. V was cut by 3 bases and J by 0 bases, with 15 bases left in between. The CDR3 is 17 amino acids. The germline CDR1 and CDR2 sequences are SNHLY and FYNNEI. Sequenced material consisted of expressed TCRB transcripts (all of the isolated RNA was reverse transcribed). Assay: immunoSEQ multiplex PCR; the TCRdb copy retains only in-frame clones and omits some. The sample includes about 930,000 clones, about 17% of them seen just once. The sample belongs to a study of beta chain features in type 1 diabetes. The rearrangement joins TRBV2 to TRBJ2-1; a possible D gene is TRBD1 (6 bases). The TCR comes from a woman younger than 35 in good health. Sequencing was carried out using naive CD4+ T cells from blood. The CDR3: CASSEFSSGVSYNEQFF. The CDR3 DNA follows: TGTGCCAGCAGTGAGTTCTCGTCAGGGGTCTCCTACAATGAGCAGTTCTTC.